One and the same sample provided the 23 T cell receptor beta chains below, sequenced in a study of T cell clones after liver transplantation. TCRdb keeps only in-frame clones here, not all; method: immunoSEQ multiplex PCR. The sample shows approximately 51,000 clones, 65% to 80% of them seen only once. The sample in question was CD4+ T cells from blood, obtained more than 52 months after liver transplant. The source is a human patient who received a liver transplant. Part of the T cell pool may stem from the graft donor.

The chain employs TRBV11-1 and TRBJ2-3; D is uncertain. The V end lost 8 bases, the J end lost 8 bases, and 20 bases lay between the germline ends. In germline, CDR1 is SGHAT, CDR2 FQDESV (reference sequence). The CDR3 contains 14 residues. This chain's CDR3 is CASRPNLIVGTQYF. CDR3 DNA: TGTGCCAGCCGGCCGAACCTCATTGTGGGTACGCAGTATTTT. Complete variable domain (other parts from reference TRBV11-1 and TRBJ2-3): EAEVAQSPRYKITEKSQAVAFWCDPISGHATLYWYRQILGQGPELLVQFQDESVVDDSQLPKDRFSAERLKGVDSTLKIQPAELGDSAMYLCASRPNLIVGTQYFGPGTRLTVL.

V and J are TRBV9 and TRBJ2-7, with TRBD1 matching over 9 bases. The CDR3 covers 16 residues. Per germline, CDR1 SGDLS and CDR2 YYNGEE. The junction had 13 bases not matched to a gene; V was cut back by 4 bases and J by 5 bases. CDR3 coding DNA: TGTGCCAGCAGCCTTCGAGGACAGGGGTATTCCCACGAGCAGTACTTC. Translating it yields CASSLRGQGYSHEQYF. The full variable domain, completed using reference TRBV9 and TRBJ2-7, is DSGVTQTPKHLITATGQRVTLRCSPRSGDLSVYWYQQSLDQGLQFLIQYYNGEERAKGNILERFSAQQFPDLHSELNLSSLELGDSALYFCASSLRGQGYSHEQYFGPGTRLTVT.

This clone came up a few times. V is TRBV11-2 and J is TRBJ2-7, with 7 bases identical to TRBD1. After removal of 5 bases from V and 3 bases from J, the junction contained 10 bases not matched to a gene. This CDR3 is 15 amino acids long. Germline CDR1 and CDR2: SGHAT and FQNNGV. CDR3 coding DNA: TGTGCCAGCAGCGGAGTGAGGGGGCAGAGCTACGAGCAGTACTTC. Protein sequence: CASSGVRGQSYEQYF.

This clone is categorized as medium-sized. CDR3 DNA: TGTGCCTGGAGCTCCGGGGGAACCAATAATTCACCCCTCCACTTT. This encodes CAWSSGGTNNSPLHF. This chain links TRBV30 with TRBJ1-6; D perhaps matches TRBD1 (5 bases). CDR1 and CDR2 (germline): GTSNPN, SVGIG (reference sequence). Trimming pared 3 bases from V and 5 bases from J, leaving 14 bases between. The CDR3 runs to 15 residues.

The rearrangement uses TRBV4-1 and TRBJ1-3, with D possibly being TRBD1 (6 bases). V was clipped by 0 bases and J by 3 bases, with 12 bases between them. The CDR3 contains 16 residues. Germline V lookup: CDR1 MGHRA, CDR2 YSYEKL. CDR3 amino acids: CASSQDSRGLGNTIYF. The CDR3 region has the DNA TGCGCCAGCAGCCAAGATTCCAGGGGTCTTGGAAACACCATATATTTT.

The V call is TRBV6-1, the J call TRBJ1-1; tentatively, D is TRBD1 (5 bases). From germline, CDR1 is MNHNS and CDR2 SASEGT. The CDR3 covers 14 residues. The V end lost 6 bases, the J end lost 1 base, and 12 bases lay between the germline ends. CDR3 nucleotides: TGTGCCAGCAGCGGACCCGGGACGAACACTGAAGCTTTCTTT. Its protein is CASSGPGTNTEAFF.

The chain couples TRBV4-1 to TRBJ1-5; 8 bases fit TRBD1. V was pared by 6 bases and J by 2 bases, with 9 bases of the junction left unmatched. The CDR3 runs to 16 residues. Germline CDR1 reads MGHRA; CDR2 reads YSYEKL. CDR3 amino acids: CASRLYDRGGNQPQHF. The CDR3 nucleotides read TGCGCCAGCAGATTATACGACAGGGGAGGCAATCAGCCCCAGCATTTT.

This CDR3 is CASSSSQKRKYEQYF. The CDR3 DNA reads as TGTGCCAGCAGTTCCTCCCAAAAACGAAAATACGAGCAGTACTTC. The chain combines TRBV28 with TRBJ2-7; D not resolved. This CDR3 comprises 15 residues. Germline V lookup: CDR1 MDHEN, CDR2 SYDVKM. V dropped 4 bases and J dropped 4 bases, with 17 bases sitting between them.

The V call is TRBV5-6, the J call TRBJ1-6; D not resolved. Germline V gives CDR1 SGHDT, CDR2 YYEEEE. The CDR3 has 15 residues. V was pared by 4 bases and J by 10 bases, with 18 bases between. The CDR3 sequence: CASSDWTEGYSPLHF. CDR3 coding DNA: TGTGCCAGCAGCGATTGGACCGAGGGATACTCACCCCTCCACTTT.

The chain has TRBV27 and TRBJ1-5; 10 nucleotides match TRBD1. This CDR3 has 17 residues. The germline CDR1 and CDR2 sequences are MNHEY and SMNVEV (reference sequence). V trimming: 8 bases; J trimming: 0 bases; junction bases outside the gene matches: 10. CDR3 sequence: CASGGQGLKFSNQPQHF. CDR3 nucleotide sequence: TGTGCCAGCGGGGGACAGGGGCTGAAGTTTAGCAATCAGCCCCAGCATTTT.

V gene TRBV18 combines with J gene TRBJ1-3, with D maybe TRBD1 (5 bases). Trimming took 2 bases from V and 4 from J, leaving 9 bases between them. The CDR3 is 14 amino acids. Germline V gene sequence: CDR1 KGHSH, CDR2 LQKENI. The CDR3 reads CASSPIGDGNTIYF. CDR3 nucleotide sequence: TGTGCCAGCTCACCAATTGGGGACGGAAACACCATATATTTT.

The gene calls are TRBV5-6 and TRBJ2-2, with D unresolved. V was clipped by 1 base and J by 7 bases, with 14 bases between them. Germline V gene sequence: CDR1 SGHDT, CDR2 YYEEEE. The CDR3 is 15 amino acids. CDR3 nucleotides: TGTGCCAGCAGCTTGTATCCCCAGGCCGACGGGGAGCTGTTTTTT. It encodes CASSLYPQADGELFF. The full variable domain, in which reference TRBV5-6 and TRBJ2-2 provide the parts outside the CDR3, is DAGVTQSPTHLIKTRGQQVTLRCSPKSGHDTVSWYQQALGQGPQFIFQYYEEEERQRGNFPDRFSGHQFPNYSSELNVNALLLGDSALYLCASSLYPQADGELFFGEGSRLTVL.

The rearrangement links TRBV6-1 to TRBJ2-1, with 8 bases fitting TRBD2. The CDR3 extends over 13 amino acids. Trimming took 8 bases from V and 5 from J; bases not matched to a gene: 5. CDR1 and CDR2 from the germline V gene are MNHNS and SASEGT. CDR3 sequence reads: CASQDGGDNEQFF. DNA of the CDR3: TGTGCCAGCCAGGACGGGGGGGACAATGAGCAGTTCTTC.

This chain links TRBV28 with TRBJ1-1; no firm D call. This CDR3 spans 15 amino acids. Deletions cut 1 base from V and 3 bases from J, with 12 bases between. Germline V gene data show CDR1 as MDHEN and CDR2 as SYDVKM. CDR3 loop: CASSLFSGQYTEAFF. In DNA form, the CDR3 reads TGTGCCAGCAGTTTATTTAGCGGGCAGTACACTGAAGCTTTCTTT.

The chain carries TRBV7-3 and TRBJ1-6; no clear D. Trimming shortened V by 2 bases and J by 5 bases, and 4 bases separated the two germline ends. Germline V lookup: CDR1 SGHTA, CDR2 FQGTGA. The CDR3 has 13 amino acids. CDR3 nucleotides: TGTGCCAGCAGCTTATCGAATAATTCACCCCTCCACTTT. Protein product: CASSLSNNSPLHF. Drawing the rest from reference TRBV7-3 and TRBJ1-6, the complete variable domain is GAGVSQTPSNKVTEKGKYVELRCDPISGHTALYWYRQSLGQGPEFLIYFQGTGAADDSGLPNDRFFAVRPEGSVSTLKIQRTERGDSAVYLCASSLSNNSPLHFGNGTRLTVT.

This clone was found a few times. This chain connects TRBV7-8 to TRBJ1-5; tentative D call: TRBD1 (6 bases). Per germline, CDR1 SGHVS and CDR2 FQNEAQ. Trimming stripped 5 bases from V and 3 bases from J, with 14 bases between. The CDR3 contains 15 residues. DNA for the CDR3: TGTGCCAGCAGCCCGACCACAGGGAACAATCAGCCCCAGCATTTT. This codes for CASSPTTGNNQPQHF.

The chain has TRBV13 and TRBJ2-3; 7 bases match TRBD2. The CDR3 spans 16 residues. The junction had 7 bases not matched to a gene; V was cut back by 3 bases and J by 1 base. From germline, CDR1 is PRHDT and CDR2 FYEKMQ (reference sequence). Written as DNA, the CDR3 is TGTGCCAGCAGCTTTAGGGACTACGGGGGCACAGATACGCAGTATTTT. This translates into CASSFRDYGGTDTQYF.

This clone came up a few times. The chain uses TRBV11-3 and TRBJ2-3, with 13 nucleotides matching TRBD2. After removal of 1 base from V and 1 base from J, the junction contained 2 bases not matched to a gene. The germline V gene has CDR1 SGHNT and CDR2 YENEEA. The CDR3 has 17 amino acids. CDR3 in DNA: TGTGCCAGCAGCTTAGGAGGACTAGCGGGGGGCACAGATACGCAGTATTTT. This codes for CASSLGGLAGGTDTQYF.

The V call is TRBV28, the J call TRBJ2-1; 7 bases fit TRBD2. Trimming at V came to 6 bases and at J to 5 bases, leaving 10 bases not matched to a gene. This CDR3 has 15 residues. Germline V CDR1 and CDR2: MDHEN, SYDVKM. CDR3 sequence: CASRFGLVGNNEQFF. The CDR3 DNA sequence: TGTGCCAGCAGGTTCGGACTAGTGGGGAACAATGAGCAGTTCTTC.

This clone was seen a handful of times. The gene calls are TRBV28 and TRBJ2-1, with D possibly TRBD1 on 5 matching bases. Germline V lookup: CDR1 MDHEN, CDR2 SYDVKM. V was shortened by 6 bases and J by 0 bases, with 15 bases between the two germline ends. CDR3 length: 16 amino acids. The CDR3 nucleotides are TGTGCCAGCAGCTCATCGTGGGGCAGCTCCTACAATGAGCAGTTCTTC. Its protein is CASSSSWGSSYNEQFF.

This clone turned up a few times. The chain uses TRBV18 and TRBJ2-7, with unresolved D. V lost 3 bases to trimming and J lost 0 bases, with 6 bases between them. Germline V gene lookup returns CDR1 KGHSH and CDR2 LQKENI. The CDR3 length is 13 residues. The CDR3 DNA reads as TGTGCCAGCTCACCGCCGTTCTCCTACGAGCAGTACTTC. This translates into CASSPPFSYEQYF.

DNA of the CDR3: TGCAGCGTCCTACTAGCGGGGGGGTTCACAGATACGCAGTATTTT. This translates into CSVLLAGGFTDTQYF. This chain links TRBV29-1 with TRBJ2-3, with 13 bases lining up with TRBD2. J gave up 2 bases and V 6 bases, and 5 bases lay outside the gene matches. Germline assignment: CDR1 SQVTM and CDR2 ANQGSEA. This CDR3 is built from 15 residues.

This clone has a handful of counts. In DNA, the CDR3 is TGTGCCAGCAGGGGACCCAGCTCCTACGAGCAGTACTTC. Encoded protein: CASRGPSSYEQYF. The V gene is TRBV7-9, the J gene TRBJ2-7; possibly TRBD1 or TRBD2 for D (5 bases each). Germline-derived CDR1 and CDR2 are SEHNR and FQNEAQ (reference sequence). V lost 6 bases, J lost 0 bases, and 9 bases lay in between. The CDR3 consists of 13 residues.